This T cell receptor beta chain was recorded in a study of PD-1 blockade in mismatch repair-deficient tumors. For the study at large: Patients had around 12 mismatch repair-deficient cancer types, all previously treated and progressing.

All patients were mismatch repair deficient, assessed by either PCR or immunohistochemistry. TCRs were sequenced from a few patients responding to pembrolizumab. The repertoire was sequenced with immunoSEQ multiplex PCR; TCRdb's copy has only in-frame clones and lacks some. This table has about 68,000 clones, around 80% appearing once. This clone turned up a few times. The sequenced sample was peripheral blood, obtained 2 weeks after starting pembrolizumab. This sequence originates from an adult with mismatch repair-deficient cancer.

This CDR3 reads CASRSAGSSYEQYF. In DNA, the CDR3 is TGTGCCAGTAGATCGGCGGGGAGCTCCTACGAGCAGTACTTC. The chain links TRBV19 to TRBJ2-7, with D perhaps TRBD2 (6 bases). The CDR3 covers 14 residues. V was shortened by 6 bases and J by 0 bases, with 12 bases between the two germline ends. Germline V CDR1 and CDR2: LNHDA, SQIVND (reference sequence).